One sample yielded the 32 T cell receptor beta chains listed below, sequenced in a study of T cell responses to AZD1222 COVID-19 vaccine. Sequencing was performed with immunoSEQ multiplex PCR; in TCRdb, only in-frame clones are kept and a portion is missing. Counted here are 150,000 to 180,000 clones, approximately 87% occurring once; the ten biggest clones make up approximately 9%. Material: peripheral blood, obtained 28 days after the second AZD1222 dose. Every receptor here comes from an adult who received the AZD1222 COVID-19 vaccine.

CDR3 protein: CASSWRATGVQGQNQPQHF. DNA for the CDR3: TGTGCCAGCAGTTGGCGGGCTACTGGGGTCCAGGGACAAAATCAGCCCCAGCATTTT. The V gene is TRBV28, the J gene TRBJ1-5, with a possible D match to TRBD1 (6 bases). The CDR3 extends over 19 amino acids. Germline CDR1 and CDR2: MDHEN and SYDVKM. Trimming left V 4 bases short and J 4 bases short, with 26 bases between.

The gene calls are TRBV23-1 and TRBJ2-7, with 14 positions matching TRBD2. TRBV23-1 is designated an ORF whose function remains uncertain. After removal of 2 bases from V and 4 bases from J, the junction contained 4 bases not matched to a gene. This CDR3 region has 16 residues. The DNA for the CDR3 is TGCGCCAGCAGTCAAGGGACTAGCGGGAGTACATACGAGCAGTACTTC. Translated, it gives CASSQGTSGSTYEQYF.

V is TRBV10-2 and J is TRBJ2-1; D is perhaps TRBD2 (6 bases). Germline V gene sequence: CDR1 WSHSY, CDR2 SAAADI. The V gene lost 3 bases and the J gene lost 7 bases, with 19 bases spanning the gap. CDR3 length: 16 residues. In nucleotides, the CDR3 is TGCGCCAGCAGTGATCTGGCGGGGTGGTCTTGGAATGAGCAGTTCTTC. It is translated as CASSDLAGWSWNEQFF.

The rearrangement joins TRBV29-1 to TRBJ2-5; D is possibly TRBD1 (6 bases). Germline CDR1 reads SQVTM; CDR2 reads ANQGSEA. The CDR3 contains 13 residues. V was clipped by 5 bases and J by 4 bases, with 14 bases between them. The DNA of the CDR3 is TGCAGCGTTTCCAGACAGGCCGGAGAGACCCAGTACTTC. Its protein is CSVSRQAGETQYF.

The V gene is TRBV9, the J gene TRBJ2-1; D is unresolved. The CDR3 spans 16 residues. The V gene's germline CDR1 is SGDLS and CDR2 YYNGEE. V was shortened by 0 bases and J by 7 bases, with 17 bases between the two germline ends. CDR3 protein: CASSVAPAPHGNEQFF. DNA for the CDR3: TGTGCCAGCAGCGTAGCCCCTGCCCCTCATGGAAATGAGCAGTTCTTC.

The J gene is TRBJ2-1, the V gene TRBV6-6; the match to TRBD2 covers 8 bases. The CDR3 has 16 residues. The V gene end was trimmed by 6 bases and the J gene end by 9 bases; junction bases not matched to a gene: 16. CDR1 and CDR2 (germline): MNHNY, SVGAGI (reference sequence). The DNA for the CDR3 is TGTGCCAGCAGCCCTGCCGCGGGACTAGTCATTACTGAGCAGTTCTTC. This gives the protein CASSPAAGLVITEQFF.

The rearrangement links TRBV7-8 to TRBJ1-2, with D perhaps TRBD1 (6 bases). V was cut by 5 bases and J by 2 bases, with 18 bases left in between. CDR1 is SGHVS and CDR2 is FQNEAQ in the germline V gene. The CDR3 is 16 residues long. In DNA, the CDR3 is TGTGCCAGCAGCCAAGGGGGACACAGTAGGAACTATGGCTACACCTTC. Residues: CASSQGGHSRNYGYTF.

The rearrangement uses TRBV21-1 and TRBJ1-2. TRBV21-1 is an annotated pseudogene. CDR3 length equals 16 residues. In DNA, the CDR3 is TGTGCCAGCAGCAAAACCGACCGGGACCGCGTTTCTGGCTACACCTTC. Its translation: CASSKTDRDRVSGYTF.

J is TRBJ2-3 and V is TRBV7-8, with D unclear. The germline gives CDR1 SGHVS, CDR2 FQNEAQ. The CDR3 totals 17 residues. Between the trimmed V and J ends, which lost 5 bases and 2 bases, there was a span of 20 bases. This CDR3 reads CASSRFLETRNTDTQYF. DNA for the CDR3: TGTGCCAGCAGCCGATTCCTCGAAACAAGGAACACAGATACGCAGTATTTT.

This rearrangement joins TRBV28 to TRBJ2-7, with D perhaps matching TRBD1 (5 bases). The CDR3 length is 12 residues. Germline V CDR1 and CDR2: MDHEN, SYDVKM. V was pared by 7 bases and J by 2 bases, with 9 bases between. For the CDR3, the DNA is TGTGCCAGCAACCAGGGTACCTACGAGCAGTACTTC. Encoded protein: CASNQGTYEQYF.

This clone was picked up one time. The chain is built from TRBV10-3 and TRBJ2-3; TRBD2 aligns across 10 bases. The CDR3 covers 16 residues. Germline loops: CDR1 ENHRY, CDR2 SYGVKD. The V segment lost 4 bases and the J segment 5 bases; nucleotides outside the gene matches: 9. The CDR3 DNA sequence: TGTGCCATCAGTGGGGGACGAGCGGGAGGGTTAGATACGCAGTATTTT. This encodes CAISGGRAGGLDTQYF.

The chain has TRBV20-1 and TRBJ2-1; 7 bases fit TRBD1. This CDR3 spans 11 amino acids. Germline V gene data show CDR1 as DFQATT and CDR2 as SNEGSKA (reference sequence). V was pared by 6 bases and J by 5 bases, with 1 base of the junction left unmatched. CDR3 sequence: CSARGNNEQFF. CDR3 DNA sequence: TGCAGTGCCAGGGGGAACAATGAGCAGTTCTTC.

The V call is TRBV10-3, the J call TRBJ1-1; the match to TRBD1 covers 7 bases. The CDR3 runs 16 residues. Germline assignment: CDR1 ENHRY and CDR2 SYGVKD. V shed 3 bases, J shed 1 base, and the junction held 8 bases outside the gene matches. Here the CDR3 DNA reads TGTGCCATCAGTGACTCGTCCCGGACAGGGAACACTGAAGCTTTCTTT. Translation: CAISDSSRTGNTEAFF.

This clone was counted a single time. V is TRBV24-1 and J is TRBJ2-2; TRBD2 matches 8 bases. This CDR3 is built from 16 residues. V gave up 1 base and J gave up 6 bases; unmatched junction bases: 6. CDR1 is KGHDR, CDR2 SFDVKD, per germline. The DNA of the CDR3 is TGTGCCACCAGTGATTTCGGGGGGGGGATGGCCGGGGAGCTGTTTTTT. Translation: CATSDFGGGMAGELFF.

This chain connects TRBV5-1 to TRBJ2-1; D call uncertain. Germline-derived CDR1 and CDR2 are SGHRS and YFSETQ. Trimming took 0 bases from V and 1 from J, leaving 11 bases between them. CDR3 length: 16 residues. In DNA, the CDR3 is TGCGCCAGCAGCTTGGCCGCTCGTAGTTCCTACAATGAGCAGTTCTTC. Amino acids: CASSLAARSSYNEQFF.

The chain combines TRBV14 with TRBJ2-7; TRBD2 agrees at 13 bases. Germline CDR1 reads SGHDN; CDR2 reads FVKESK. CDR3 length equals 15 residues. V lost 4 bases and J lost 1; bases outside the gene matches: 1. The CDR3 DNA follows: TGTGCCAGCAGCCGACTAGCGGGAGGATCCTACGAGCAGTACTTC. It translates to CASSRLAGGSYEQYF.

As to this clone: The same CDR3 arises from other DNA sequences in this sample as well. The CDR3 loop reads CASSLLKGGNTEAFF. The CDR3 DNA sequence: TGTGCCAGCAGCCTTTTGAAGGGCGGGAACACTGAAGCTTTCTTT. V is TRBV28 and J is TRBJ1-1, with D uncertain. V dropped 6 bases and J dropped 1 base, with 15 bases sitting between them. This CDR3 comprises 15 residues. CDR1 is MDHEN, CDR2 SYDVKM, per germline.

The chain carries TRBV5-4 and TRBJ2-5; D gene unclear. Trimming removed 1 base at V and 4 bases at J, with 8 bases between. Germline assignment: CDR1 SGHNT and CDR2 YYREEE (reference sequence). This CDR3 spans 13 amino acids. DNA for the CDR3: TGTGCCAGCAGCTTGATGGGCGCAGAGACCCAGTACTTC. Translated: CASSLMGAETQYF.

To note about this clone: Relative to the germline gene, one junction end is altered; a read error may explain this. This chain links TRBV2 with TRBJ2-2; D gene uncertain. This CDR3 is 14 amino acids long. Per germline, CDR1 SNHLY and CDR2 FYNNEI. CDR3 region: CASSQAGNTGELFF. The CDR3 DNA is TGTGCCAGCAGTCAAGCCGGGAACACCGGGGAGCTGTTTTTT.

The chain links TRBV6-2 or TRBV6-3 to TRBJ1-1, with D unresolved. With 5 bases removed from V and 10 bases from J, the gap between germline ends came to 14 bases. Per the germline V gene, CDR1 is MNHEY and CDR2 is SVGEGT. CDR3 length: 12 residues. The DNA of the CDR3 is TGTGCCAGCAGTACCGGAACGAGAGGAGCTTTCTTT. Translated, it gives CASSTGTRGAFF.

The rearrangement links TRBV5-1 to TRBJ1-6; a weak D match, TRBD1 (5 bases). CDR3 length equals 16 residues. Trimming removed 5 bases at V and 10 bases at J, with 22 bases between. Looked up from germline, CDR1 is SGHRS and CDR2 is YFSETQ. CDR3 region: CASRPSRAGGASPLHF. The DNA of the CDR3 is TGCGCCAGCAGACCCTCCCGGGCGGGCGGGGCATCACCCCTCCACTTT.

V and J are TRBV2 and TRBJ1-1; D might be TRBD1 (5 bases). CDR1 SNHLY and CDR2 FYNNEI come from the germline V gene. Trimming stripped 3 bases from V and 5 bases from J, with 13 bases between. This CDR3 contains 14 residues. The CDR3 spells CASSDTAGRTEAFF. CDR3 in DNA: TGTGCCAGCAGTGATACCGCAGGGCGAACTGAAGCTTTCTTT.

The chain uses TRBV2 and TRBJ1-2, with 10 bases identical to TRBD1. The V segment lost 6 bases and the J segment 2 bases; nucleotides outside the gene matches: 6. Per the germline V gene, CDR1 is SNHLY and CDR2 is FYNNEI. The CDR3 totals 15 residues. The CDR3 loop is CASSYDRGLNYGYTF. Written as DNA, the CDR3 is TGTGCCAGCAGCTACGACAGGGGGCTGAACTATGGCTACACCTTC.

V usage is TRBV30 and J usage is TRBJ2-7; TRBD1 agrees at 10 bases. The CDR3 covers 15 residues. The trim removed 0 bases at V and 1 base at J, leaving 3 bases unmatched. Germline V gives CDR1 GTSNPN, CDR2 SVGIG (reference sequence). This chain's CDR3 is CAWSVQDRGSYEQYF. For the CDR3, the DNA is TGTGCCTGGAGTGTCCAGGACAGGGGGTCCTACGAGCAGTACTTC.

In its sample, this clone was seen a few times. The CDR3 sequence: CATSRAGYEQYF. The CDR3 DNA reads TGTGCCACCAGCAGAGCTGGCTACGAGCAGTACTTC. The chain carries TRBV15 and TRBJ2-7; D remains ambiguous. The length of the CDR3 is 12 residues. Trimming took 1 base from V and 3 from J, leaving 4 bases between them. Per germline, CDR1 LNHNV and CDR2 YYDKDF (reference sequence).

This rearrangement joins TRBV9 to TRBJ1-4; a weak D match, TRBD1 (5 bases). Germline CDR1 and CDR2: SGDLS and YYNGEE. CDR3 length equals 14 residues. Trimming took 3 bases from V and 12 from J, leaving 18 bases between them. The CDR3 loop reads CASSGGLILDQLFF. DNA for the CDR3: TGTGCCAGCAGCGGGGGCCTTATACTCGACCAACTGTTTTTT.

This clone was seen only once. The chain recombines TRBV3-1 (or the pseudogene TRBV3-2) with TRBJ2-7, with D possibly TRBD2 on 6 matching bases. The CDR3 consists of 15 residues. Germline CDR1 LGHDT, CDR2 YNNKEL (reference sequence). V lost 0 bases, J lost 7 bases, and 16 bases lay in between. In nucleotides, the CDR3 is TGTGCCAGCAGCCAAGATCTATTCCGGGAGAGTGAGCAGTACTTC. This translates into CASSQDLFRESEQYF.

This chain's CDR3 is CASSSGTGRNYGYTF. CDR3 coding DNA: TGTGCCAGCAGCTCCGGGACAGGGAGAAACTATGGCTACACCTTC. The rearrangement links TRBV7-3 to TRBJ1-2; the match to TRBD1 covers 9 bases. This CDR3 has 15 residues. CDR1 and CDR2 (germline): SGHTA, FQGTGA. J gave up 2 bases and V 4 bases, and 5 bases lay outside the gene matches.

This clone occurred a few times. The genes are TRBV19 and TRBJ1-3; D remains ambiguous. There are 13 residues in the CDR3. In germline, CDR1 is LNHDA, CDR2 SQIVND (reference sequence). V shed 3 bases and J shed 4 bases, with 7 bases lying between them. Here the CDR3 DNA reads TGTGCCAGTAGTATCAGGACGGGAAACACCATATATTTT. Protein product: CASSIRTGNTIYF. The complete variable domain, with remaining parts taken from reference TRBV19 and TRBJ1-3, reads DGGITQSPKYLFRKEGQNVTLSCEQNLNHDAMYWYRQDPGQGLRLIYYSQIVNDFQKGDIAEGYSVSREKKESFPLTVTSAQKNPTAFYLCASSIRTGNTIYFGEGSWLTVV.

The chain has TRBV3-1 (or the pseudogene TRBV3-2) and TRBJ1-5, with unresolved D. Trimming pared 0 bases from V and 5 bases from J, leaving 11 bases between. The CDR3 has 15 amino acids. Germline CDR1 is LGHDT and CDR2 is YNNKEL (reference sequence). DNA for the CDR3: TGTGCCAGCAGCCAAGATTTGGGTAGGGATCAGCCCCAGCATTTT. This translates into CASSQDLGRDQPQHF.

The rearrangement links TRBV19 to TRBJ1-2; D might be TRBD1 (5 bases). Germline lookup yields CDR1 LNHDA and CDR2 SQIVND (reference sequence). This CDR3 has 16 amino acids. V lost 5 bases and J lost 1, with 17 bases in between. The CDR3 reads CASSPDSILFNYGYTF. For the CDR3, the DNA is TGTGCCAGTAGTCCCGACAGTATCCTCTTTAACTATGGCTACACCTTC.

This clone was observed a handful of times. DNA for the CDR3: TGCGCCAGCACGGGGGGGGCTGTAGATACGCAGTATTTT. It codes for CASTGGAVDTQYF. The V gene is TRBV10-2, the J gene TRBJ2-3, with TRBD2 matching 8 bases. This CDR3 contains 13 residues. The germline gives CDR1 WSHSY, CDR2 SAAADI. Trimming at V came to 7 bases and at J to 5 bases, leaving 5 bases not matched to a gene.